The 5 T cell receptor beta chains listed next were all sequenced from one sample in a study of breast tumors, draining lymph nodes, adjacent tissues. Samples came from axillary lymph nodes draining the breast cancer. TCRdb reanalysed the multiplex PCR reads using MiXCR and keeps one entry per CDR3 protein. The sample includes around 120,000 distinct CDR3 sequences, 15% to 20% seen only once; the top ten take roughly 4%. Sample: axillary lymph node tissue. The receptor source for this set is a female donor with breast cancer. Some clones in this sample may be carry-over from other donors' samples.

By its share, this clonotype is medium-sized (0.01 to 0.1%). The V call is TRBV20-1, the J call TRBJ2-7; D is possibly TRBD1 (6 bases). V was shortened by 5 bases and J by 6 bases, with 14 bases between the two germline ends. This CDR3 has 12 residues. The germline V gene encodes CDR1 DFQATT and CDR2 SNEGSKA (reference sequence). Here the CDR3 DNA reads TGCAGTGCTGGCGGACAGACGGGCGAGCAGTACTTC. This gives the protein CSAGGQTGEQYF.

This clonotype occurred many times. V usage is TRBV7-9 and J usage is TRBJ2-3; D unclear. The CDR3 is made up of 15 amino acids. V was shortened by 5 bases and J by 3 bases, with 15 bases between the two germline ends. Germline CDR1 is SEHNR and CDR2 is FQNEAQ (reference sequence). In DNA form, the CDR3 reads TGTGCCAGCAGCAGCCTGGCGGCCCGGACAGATACGCAGTATTTT. Protein product: CASSSLAARTDTQYF.

The V and J genes are TRBV28 and TRBJ2-7; D may be TRBD1 or TRBD2 (5 bases each). Per the germline V gene, CDR1 is MDHEN and CDR2 is SYDVKM. The CDR3 is made up of 14 amino acids. Trimming shortened V by 2 bases and J by 2 bases, and 10 bases separated the two germline ends. CDR3 in amino acids: CASSLRQTTYEQYF. For the CDR3, the DNA is TGTGCCAGCAGTTTAAGACAGACTACCTACGAGCAGTACTTC.

This clonotype was recorded many times. The chain is built from TRBV9 and TRBJ2-3; 10 nucleotides align to TRBD2. With 0 bases clipped from V and 1 base from J, the junction kept 2 bases outside the gene matches. The CDR3 is made up of 16 amino acids. Germline loops: CDR1 SGDLS, CDR2 YYNGEE. CDR3 sequence (DNA): TGTGCCAGCAGCGTAGTCCTAGCGGGGGGCACAGATACGCAGTATTTT. Translation gives CASSVVLAGGTDTQYF.

In this sample, this clonotype turned up many times. The chain links TRBV9 to TRBJ2-5; D gene uncertain. Germline CDR1 is SGDLS and CDR2 is YYNGEE. CDR3 length equals 14 residues. V was shortened by 4 bases and J by 4 bases, with 14 bases between the two germline ends. This chain's CDR3 is CASSPINWPETQYF. The CDR3 DNA reads as TGTGCCAGCAGCCCAATTAACTGGCCAGAGACCCAGTACTTC.